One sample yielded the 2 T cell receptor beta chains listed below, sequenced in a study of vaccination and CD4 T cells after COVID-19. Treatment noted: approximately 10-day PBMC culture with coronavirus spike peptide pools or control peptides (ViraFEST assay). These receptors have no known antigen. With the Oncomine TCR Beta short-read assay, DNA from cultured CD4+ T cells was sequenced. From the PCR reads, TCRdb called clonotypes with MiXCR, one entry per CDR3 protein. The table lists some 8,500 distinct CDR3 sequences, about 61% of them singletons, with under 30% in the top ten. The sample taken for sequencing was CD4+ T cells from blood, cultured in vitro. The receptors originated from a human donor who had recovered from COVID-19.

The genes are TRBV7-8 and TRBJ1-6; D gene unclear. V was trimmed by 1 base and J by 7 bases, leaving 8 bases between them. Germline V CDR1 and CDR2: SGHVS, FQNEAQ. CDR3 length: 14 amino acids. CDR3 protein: CASSLDRGNSPLHF. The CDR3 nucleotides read TGTGCCAGCAGCTTAGATCGGGGAAATTCACCCCTCCACTTT.

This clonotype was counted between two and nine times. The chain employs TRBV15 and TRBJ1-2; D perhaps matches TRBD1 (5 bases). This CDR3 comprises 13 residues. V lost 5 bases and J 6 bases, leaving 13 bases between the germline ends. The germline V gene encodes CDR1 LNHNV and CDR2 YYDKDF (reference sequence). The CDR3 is CATSQRGRDGYTF. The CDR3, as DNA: TGTGCCACCAGCCAACGGGGGAGGGATGGCTACACCTTC. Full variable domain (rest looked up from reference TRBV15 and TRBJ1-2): DAMVIQNPRYQVTQFGKPVTLSCSQTLNHNVMYWYQQKSSQAPKLLFHYYDKDFNNEADTPDNFQSRRPNTSFCFLDIRSPGLGDTAMYLCATSQRGRDGYTFGSGTRLTVV.